One sample yielded the 4 T cell receptor beta chains listed below, sequenced in a study of blood T cell repertoires in COVID-19. Profiled with immunoSEQ multiplex PCR; TCRdb holds only in-frame clones, not every one. Here the sample spans about 160,000 clones, 65% to 85% being singletons. The sequenced material came from PBMCs or T cells enriched from blood (not recorded which). These receptors originate from a woman aged 35 to 49 with acute COVID-19.

The chain couples TRBV7-2 to TRBJ2-3; 10 bases match TRBD2. The CDR3 loop spans 15 amino acids. Germline CDR1 SGHTA, CDR2 FQGNSA. V dropped 2 bases and J dropped 4; count of bases not matched to a gene: 3. In DNA form, the CDR3 reads TGTGCCAGCAGCTTACAGGGACTAGCGTCAGATACGCAGTATTTT. Translated, it gives CASSLQGLASDTQYF. The complete variable domain, with remaining parts taken from reference TRBV7-2 and TRBJ2-3, reads GAGVSQSPSNKVTEKGKDVELRCDPISGHTALYWYRQSLGQGLEFLIYFQGNSAPDKSGLPSDRFSAERTGGSVSTLTIQRTQQEDSAVYLCASSLQGLASDTQYFGPGTRLTVL.

This clone has a handful of counts. The chain combines TRBV6-5 with TRBJ1-2; D not resolved. V lost 6 bases to trimming and J lost 11 bases, with 22 bases between them. From germline, CDR1 is MNHEY and CDR2 SVGAGI. This CDR3 has 14 amino acids. Here the CDR3 reads CASRLEGRNSLYTF. Here the CDR3 DNA reads TGTGCCAGCAGACTCGAAGGCAGGAATTCGCTGTACACCTTC.

This clone was observed once. The chain uses TRBV6-6 and TRBJ2-7; TRBD2 might be the D (6 bases). Germline V gene lookup returns CDR1 MNHNY and CDR2 SVGAGI (reference sequence). The CDR3 has 14 residues. V was shortened by 2 bases and J by 2 bases, with 10 bases between the two germline ends. The DNA of the CDR3 is TGTGCCAGCAGTTACATCGGACTACCCTACGAGCAGTACTTC. It codes for CASSYIGLPYEQYF.

The chain uses TRBV19 and TRBJ1-6; no reliable D call. The CDR3 totals 14 residues. Trimming removed 3 bases at V and 6 bases at J, with 9 bases between. The germline V gene encodes CDR1 LNHDA and CDR2 SQIVND (reference sequence). The CDR3 region is CASSMAAINSPLHF. The CDR3 bases are TGTGCCAGTAGTATGGCGGCTATTAATTCACCCCTCCACTTT. Supplemented by reference TRBV19 and TRBJ1-6, the full variable domain reads DGGITQSPKYLFRKEGQNVTLSCEQNLNHDAMYWYRQDPGQGLRLIYYSQIVNDFQKGDIAEGYSVSREKKESFPLTVTSAQKNPTAFYLCASSMAAINSPLHFGNGTRLTVT.